The rows below give T cell receptor beta chains drawn from one sample of a study of blood T cell repertoires in COVID-19. Clones were read by immunoSEQ multiplex PCR, and TCRdb kept only the in-frame ones, dropping some. The sample carries some 320,000 clones, over 85% recorded once. The sequencing sample was made of PBMCs or T cells enriched from blood (not recorded which). Every receptor here comes from a woman aged 50 to 60 who had been exposed to COVID-19. Both conserved end residues are part of each CDR3. D genes are given only for firm matches. Clone size appears in some rows only: once, few, many, or a class for an expanded clone.

clone_size	j_call	d_call	v_call	cdr3_aa	cdr3_nt
-	TRBJ2-7	-	TRBV3-1/TRBV3-2	CASSQGQGPHYEQYF	TGTGCCAGCAGCCAAGGGCAGGGCCCCCATTACGAGCAGTACTTC
-	TRBJ1-1	-	TRBV6-5	CASSTGQFGNTEAFF	TGTGCCAGCAGTACGGGACAATTCGGAAACACTGAAGCTTTCTTT
-	TRBJ2-7	-	TRBV5-1	CASSLEGDEQYF	TGCGCCAGCAGCTTGGAAGGGGACGAGCAGTACTTC
-	TRBJ1-5	TRBD1	TRBV6-1	CASSELQGWNQPQHF	TGTGCCAGCAGTGAACTACAGGGGTGGAATCAGCCCCAGCATTTT
-	TRBJ2-3	-	TRBV2	CASSVGGADTDTQYF	TGTGCCAGCAGTGTAGGCGGGGCAGACACAGATACGCAGTATTTT
-	TRBJ1-1	-	TRBV29-1	CSVAEGSTSSTEAFF	TGCAGCGTTGCGGAGGGCAGCACATCGAGCACTGAAGCTTTCTTT
-	TRBJ1-1	TRBD1	TRBV4-2	CASSPQGTGQEIEAFF	TGTGCCAGCAGCCCTCAGGGGACCGGACAGGAGATTGAAGCTTTCTTT
-	TRBJ1-4	TRBD1	TRBV7-9	CASSLARTGYNEKLFF	TGTGCCAGCAGCTTAGCCCGGACAGGGTATAATGAAAAACTGTTTTTT
-	TRBJ1-2	-	TRBV18	CASSQDSYGYTF	TGTGCCAGCTCACAGGACAGCTATGGCTACACCTTC
-	TRBJ2-5	-	TRBV12-5	CASGLAEETQYF	TGTGCTAGTGGTTTGGCCGAAGAGACCCAGTACTTC
-	TRBJ2-7	TRBD2	TRBV28	CASSPRLAAYEQYF	TGTGCCAGCAGTCCGAGACTAGCAGCCTACGAGCAGTACTTC
few	TRBJ2-7	-	TRBV4-2	CASSQVSGESGYEQYF	TGTGCCAGCAGCCAAGTTTCGGGGGAATCGGGCTACGAGCAGTACTTC
-	TRBJ2-3	TRBD2	TRBV7-2	CASSAKAGGQADTQYF	TGTGCCAGCAGCGCGAAAGCGGGGGGGCAGGCAGATACGCAGTATTTT
-	TRBJ2-2	TRBD2	TRBV6-2/TRBV6-3	CASSFLPGLAGGSGELFF	TGTGCCAGCAGTTTCCTCCCTGGACTAGCGGGGGGATCCGGGGAGCTGTTTTTT
-	TRBJ2-2	TRBD1	TRBV12-5	CASAPGTGVNRNTGELFF	TGTGCTAGCGCGCCCGGGACAGGGGTAAATCGGAACACCGGGGAGCTGTTTTTT
-	TRBJ2-3	TRBD1	TRBV18	CASSTGTADTQYF	TGTGCCAGCTCAACCGGGACAGCAGATACGCAGTATTTT
-	TRBJ1-2	TRBD1	TRBV25-1	CASNQGQGAYGYTF	TGTGCCAGCAACCAGGGACAGGGGGCATATGGCTACACCTTC
-	TRBJ2-7	-	TRBV7-9	CASSFDDRPYYEQYF	TGTGCCAGCAGTTTCGACGACAGGCCATACTACGAGCAGTACTTC
-	TRBJ2-3	-	TRBV29-1	CSVEEYRAVTDTQYF	TGCAGCGTTGAAGAATACAGGGCGGTCACAGATACGCAGTATTTT
-	TRBJ1-1	TRBD1	TRBV6-4	CASRAQAGGTEAFF	TGTGCCAGCAGGGCTCAGGCAGGGGGCACTGAAGCTTTCTTT
once	TRBJ1-2	-	TRBV5-1	CASSFGTSNGYGYTF	TGCGCCAGCAGCTTCGGGACAAGTAATGGATATGGCTACACCTTC
-	TRBJ1-4	TRBD1	TRBV5-1	CASRRQGGEKLFF	TGCGCCAGCAGGCGACAGGGTGGTGAAAAACTGTTTTTT
-	TRBJ1-2	TRBD1	TRBV28	CASSPGTGGDYGYTF	TGTGCCAGCAGTCCAGGGACAGGAGGCGACTATGGCTACACCTTC
-	TRBJ2-2	TRBD2	TRBV6-2/TRBV6-3	CASSYSYSSGVLRIGELFF	TGTGCCAGCAGTTACTCGTATTCTAGCGGGGTACTCAGGATCGGGGAGCTGTTTTTT
-	TRBJ2-5	-	TRBV5-6	CASRMAGSQETQYF	TGTGCCAGCCGGATGGCGGGGAGCCAAGAGACCCAGTACTTC
-	TRBJ1-1	-	TRBV29-1	CSVYSGKTEAFF	TGCAGCGTTTACTCGGGGAAGACTGAAGCTTTCTTT
once	TRBJ2-3	TRBD2	TRBV6-2/TRBV6-3	CASSPPGLGTDTQYF	TGTGCCAGCAGTCCACCGGGACTAGGGACAGATACGCAGTATTTT
-	TRBJ2-7	-	TRBV5-1	CASSAPGHPLYEQYF	TGCGCCAGCAGCGCTCCGGGACACCCACTCTACGAGCAGTACTTC
-	TRBJ2-3	TRBD2	TRBV2	CASSEYLAASTDTQYF	TGTGCCAGCAGTGAATATCTAGCGGCTAGCACAGATACGCAGTATTTT
-	TRBJ1-4	-	TRBV30	CAWSLNSRPGKLFF	TGTGCCTGGAGTTTAAACAGCCGGCCTGGAAAACTGTTTTTT
-	TRBJ1-2	-	TRBV5-1	CASSPEAGRNGYTF	TGCGCCAGCAGCCCCGAAGCGGGTAGGAATGGCTACACCTTC
-	TRBJ1-3	TRBD1	TRBV10-3	CAIRLTGDAGNTIYF	TGTGCCATCAGACTTACAGGGGATGCTGGAAACACCATATATTTT
-	TRBJ1-1	-	TRBV4-2	CASSQVLGVGTEAFF	TGTGCCAGCAGCCAAGTATTAGGGGTAGGGACTGAAGCTTTCTTT
few	TRBJ2-7	TRBD1	TRBV13	CASSLKWTGDYEQYF	TGTGCCAGCAGCCTTAAATGGACAGGAGACTACGAGCAGTACTTC
-	TRBJ2-7	-	TRBV28	CASRRINLNYEQYF	TGTGCCAGCAGACGAATCAACTTAAACTACGAGCAGTACTTC
-	TRBJ2-3	TRBD1	TRBV7-6	CASSDRGGSTDTQYF	TGTGCCAGCAGCGACAGGGGCGGGAGCACAGATACGCAGTATTTT
-	TRBJ1-3	-	TRBV7-8	CASSPLSSTALSGNTIYF	TGTGCCAGCAGCCCACTCTCCTCGACAGCACTCTCTGGAAACACCATATATTTT
few	TRBJ2-1	TRBD2	TRBV7-8	CASSLDPISGGGYNEQFF	TGTGCCAGCAGCCTAGATCCCATTAGCGGGGGCGGCTACAATGAGCAGTTCTTC
-	TRBJ2-1	TRBD2	TRBV2	CASSLSGGEDEQFF	TGTGCCAGCAGTCTCAGCGGGGGGGAGGATGAGCAGTTCTTC
once	TRBJ2-1	TRBD1	TRBV7-9	CASRPQGAQNNEQFF	TGTGCCAGCAGACCCCAGGGGGCTCAGAACAATGAGCAGTTCTTC
-	TRBJ1-4	-	TRBV25-1	CASSELFGRTGEKLFF	TGTGCCAGCAGTGAATTATTTGGGCGAACCGGTGAAAAACTGTTTTTT
-	TRBJ2-5	TRBD1	TRBV5-1	CASRAGTGDFGETQYF	TGCGCCAGCAGGGCCGGGACAGGGGATTTCGGGGAGACCCAGTACTTC
-	TRBJ1-4	TRBD1	TRBV25-1	CASEQGGVGEKLFF	TGTGCCAGCGAACAGGGGGGTGTCGGTGAAAAACTGTTTTTT
-	TRBJ1-6	TRBD1	TRBV14	CASSRPGTGYSPLHF	TGTGCCAGCAGCCGACCCGGGACAGGGTATTCACCCCTCCACTTT